The entry below describes one T cell receptor (beta chain). This clone's antigen is unknown. No base-level quality is on record; no much larger clone is a single base apart. These data belong to a study of OX40 agonist ivuxolimab in advanced cancers. For the wider study: Ivuxolimab was a fully human IgG2 agonistic monoclonal antibody targeting the costimulatory receptor OX40 (CD134). Prior anti-PD-1, anti-PD-L1 or anti-CTLA-4 therapy was permitted, and 30% to 50% of dose-escalation patients had received checkpoint inhibitors. The purpose of peripheral TCRbeta sequencing was to test whether ivuxolimab changed TCR sequence diversity and led to clonal T-cell expansion. Partial responses occurred in three dose-escalation patients, of whom one had hepatocellular carcinoma and two had cutaneous melanoma. In the dose-escalation cohort, 82.7% of patients were male, and the mean age was around 60 years, with a range of about 20 to 79. The paper reports the monotherapy dose-escalation portion (N = 52 patients) of the phase I ivuxolimab trial. Intravenous ivuxolimab was administered to patients every 2 weeks at six dose levels: 0.01, 0.1, 0.3, 1.5, 3 and 10 mg/kg. Of the approximately 50 dose-escalation patients, hepatocellular carcinoma was present in approximately 20, melanoma in approximately 15, renal cell carcinoma in 9 and head and neck cancer in 9.

V is cut back by 2 bases and J by 6 bases, with 6 bases in the junction unmatched. The CDR3 starts with the cysteine, ends with the phenylalanine, and has 15 residues. CDR3 DNA only is kept here, 45 bases in frame from base 1. According to the germline V gene, CDR1 reads SGHTA and CDR2 reads FQGNSA. The trial excluded patients who had a history of autoimmune disease or were on systemic immunosuppression. Peripheral blood for TCR sequencing was drawn from every dose cohort at baseline, at cycle 4 day 1 and at cycle 7 day 1. The samples were drawn from a first-in-human, open-label, multicenter phase I dose-escalation trial of ivuxolimab. Adults with locally advanced or metastatic head and neck squamous cell, hepatocellular, melanoma or renal cell carcinoma were enrolled in the trial. CD4+ and CD8+ T cells were sorted separately from peripheral blood before TCR sequencing. To sequence the TCRbeta CDR3 region, genomic DNA was isolated from the sorted cells. The immunoSEQ Assay was used to sequence the TCRbeta CDR3 regions. In its TCRdb copy, this immuneACCESS table keeps in-frame sequences only and misses some clones. Where compared with another copy, unresolved V genes explain less than half of these, and the others have no known cause. The sample has around 20,000 clones on record, around 86% of them singletons. The biggest ten clones account for about 15% of the sample.

The paper as a whole reports these results and caveats: Low levels of normalized T-cell clonal expansion were also shown by some nonresponding patients. At doses of 0.1 to 3.0 mg/kg, clonal expansion of both CD4+ and CD8+ blood T cells was observed from baseline to week 6. After ivuxolimab, more expanded clones were found on average in CD8+ T cells than in CD4+ T cells. The antigen specificity of the peripheral T cells that underwent clonal expansion was not determined. In partial responders in the 0.1-3.0 mg/kg groups, normalized peripheral clonal expansion was found to be among the lowest, especially among CD8+ T cells.

This TCR came from an adult with an advanced solid tumor such as melanoma, head and neck, liver or kidney cancer. The sequenced sample was CD4+ or CD8+ T cells sorted from blood, obtained in a trial of the OX40 agonist ivuxolimab. This sequence uses TRBV7-2 and TRBJ1-5, with TRBD1 matching 8 junction bases. Here is the DNA: TGTGCCAGCAGCTTACATGGACAGGGTAGTCAGCCCCAGCATTTT. This gives the protein CASSLHGQGSQPQHF.